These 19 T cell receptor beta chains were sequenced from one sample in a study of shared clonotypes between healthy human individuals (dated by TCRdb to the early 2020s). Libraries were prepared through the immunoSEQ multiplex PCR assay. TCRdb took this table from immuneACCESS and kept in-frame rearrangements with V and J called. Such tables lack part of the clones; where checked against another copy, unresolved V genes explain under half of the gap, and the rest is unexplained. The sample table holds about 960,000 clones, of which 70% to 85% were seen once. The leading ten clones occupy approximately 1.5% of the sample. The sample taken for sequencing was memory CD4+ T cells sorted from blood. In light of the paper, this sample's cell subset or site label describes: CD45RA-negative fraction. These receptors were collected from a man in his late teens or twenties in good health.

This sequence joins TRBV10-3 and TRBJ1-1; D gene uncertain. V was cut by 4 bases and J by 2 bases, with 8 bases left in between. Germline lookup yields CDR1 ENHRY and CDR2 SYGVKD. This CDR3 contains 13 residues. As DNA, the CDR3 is TGTGCCATCAGTGTTGTGGGTAACACTGAAGCTTTCTTT. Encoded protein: CAISVVGNTEAFF.

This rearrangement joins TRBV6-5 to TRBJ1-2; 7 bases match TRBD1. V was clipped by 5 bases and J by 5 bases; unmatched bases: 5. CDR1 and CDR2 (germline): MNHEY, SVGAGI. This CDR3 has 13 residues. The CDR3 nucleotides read TGTGCCAGCAGTCCGGGACAGACTTATGGCTACACCTTC. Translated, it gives CASSPGQTYGYTF.

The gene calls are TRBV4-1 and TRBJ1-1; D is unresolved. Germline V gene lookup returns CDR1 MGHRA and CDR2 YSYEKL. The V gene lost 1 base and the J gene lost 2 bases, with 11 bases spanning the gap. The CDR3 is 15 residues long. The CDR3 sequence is CASSQVGSLNTEAFF. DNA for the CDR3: TGCGCCAGCAGCCAAGTTGGCAGCCTAAACACTGAAGCTTTCTTT.

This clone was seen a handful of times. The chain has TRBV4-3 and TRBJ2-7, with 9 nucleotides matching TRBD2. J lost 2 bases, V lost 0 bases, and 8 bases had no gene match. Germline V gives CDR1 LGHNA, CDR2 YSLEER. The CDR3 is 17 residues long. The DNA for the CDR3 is TGCGCCAGCAGCCAAGAAGGTCTAGCGGGAAGAACCTACGAGCAGTACTTC. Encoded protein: CASSQEGLAGRTYEQYF.

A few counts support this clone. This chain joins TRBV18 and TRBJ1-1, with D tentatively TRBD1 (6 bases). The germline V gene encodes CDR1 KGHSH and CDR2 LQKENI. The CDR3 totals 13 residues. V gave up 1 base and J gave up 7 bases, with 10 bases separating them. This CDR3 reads CASSPRQEGEAFF. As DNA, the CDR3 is TGTGCCAGCTCACCACGACAGGAGGGTGAAGCTTTCTTT.

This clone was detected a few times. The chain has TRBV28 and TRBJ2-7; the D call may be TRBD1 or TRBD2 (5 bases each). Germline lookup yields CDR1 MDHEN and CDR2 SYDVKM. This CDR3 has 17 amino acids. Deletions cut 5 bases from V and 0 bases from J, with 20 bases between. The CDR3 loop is CASSSLGDRLYSYEQYF. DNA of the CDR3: TGTGCCAGCAGTAGCTTAGGGGACCGACTCTACTCCTACGAGCAGTACTTC.

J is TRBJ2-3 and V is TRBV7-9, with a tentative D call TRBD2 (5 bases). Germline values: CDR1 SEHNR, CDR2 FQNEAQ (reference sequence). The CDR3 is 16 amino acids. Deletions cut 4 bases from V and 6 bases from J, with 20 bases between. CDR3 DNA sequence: TGTGCCAGCAGCTCCCTCCTTGGTGTTGAGCGGGATACGCAGTATTTT. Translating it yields CASSSLLGVERDTQYF.

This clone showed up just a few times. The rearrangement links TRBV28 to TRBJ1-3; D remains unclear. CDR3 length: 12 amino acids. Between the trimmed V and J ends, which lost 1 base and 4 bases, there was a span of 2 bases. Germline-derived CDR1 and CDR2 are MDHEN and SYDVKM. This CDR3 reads CASSLFGNTIYF. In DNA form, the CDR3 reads TGTGCCAGCAGTTTATTCGGAAACACCATATATTTT. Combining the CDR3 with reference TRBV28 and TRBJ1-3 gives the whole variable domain DVKVTQSSRYLVKRTGEKVFLECVQDMDHENMFWYRQDPGLGLRLIYFSYDVKMKEKGDIPEGYSVSREKKERFSLILESASTNQTSMYLCASSLFGNTIYFGEGSWLTVV.

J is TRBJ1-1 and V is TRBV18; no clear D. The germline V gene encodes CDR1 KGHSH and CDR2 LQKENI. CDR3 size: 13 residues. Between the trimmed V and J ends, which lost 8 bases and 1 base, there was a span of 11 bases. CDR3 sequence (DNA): TGTGCCAGCCGCTTGGAGGAGAACACTGAAGCTTTCTTT. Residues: CASRLEENTEAFF.

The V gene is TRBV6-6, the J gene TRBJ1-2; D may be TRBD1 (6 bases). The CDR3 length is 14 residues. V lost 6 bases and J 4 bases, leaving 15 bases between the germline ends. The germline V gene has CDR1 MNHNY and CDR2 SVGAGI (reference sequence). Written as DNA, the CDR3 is TGTGCCAGCAGGAGACAGGAAGTCATCTATGGCTACACCTTC. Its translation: CASRRQEVIYGYTF.

The CDR3 bases are TGTGCCAGTAGTATTTTTGCGCAGAATAATTCACCCCTCCACTTT. This translates into CASSIFAQNNSPLHF. This chain uses TRBV19 with TRBJ1-6; the D is unclear. With 3 bases removed from V and 5 bases from J, the gap between germline ends came to 11 bases. The CDR3 contains 15 residues. Germline CDR1 is LNHDA and CDR2 is SQIVND (reference sequence).

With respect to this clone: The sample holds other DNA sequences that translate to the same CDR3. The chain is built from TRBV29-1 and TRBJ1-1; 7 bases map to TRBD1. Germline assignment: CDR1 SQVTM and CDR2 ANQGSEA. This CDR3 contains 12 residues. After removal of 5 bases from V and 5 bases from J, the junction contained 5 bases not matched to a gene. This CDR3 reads CSVQPGGTEAFF. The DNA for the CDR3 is TGCAGCGTTCAACCAGGGGGGACTGAAGCTTTCTTT. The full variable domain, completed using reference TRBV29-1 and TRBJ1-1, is SAVISQKPSRDICQRGTSLTIQCQVDSQVTMMFWYRQQPGQSLTLIATANQGSEATYESGFVIDKFPISRPNLTFSTLTVSNMSPEDSSIYLCSVQPGGTEAFFGQGTRLTVV.

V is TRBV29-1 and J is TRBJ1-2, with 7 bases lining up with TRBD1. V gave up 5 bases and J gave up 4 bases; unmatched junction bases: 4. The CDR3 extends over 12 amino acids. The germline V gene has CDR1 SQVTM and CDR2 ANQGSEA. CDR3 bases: TGCAGCGTTCAGCAGGGGGGCTATGGCTACACCTTC. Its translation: CSVQQGGYGYTF.

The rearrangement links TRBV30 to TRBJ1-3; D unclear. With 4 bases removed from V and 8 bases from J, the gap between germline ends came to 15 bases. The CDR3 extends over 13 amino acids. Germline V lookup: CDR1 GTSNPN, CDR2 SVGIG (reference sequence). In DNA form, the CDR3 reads TGTGCCTGGATGGAGGGTCCCGTGGACACCATATATTTT. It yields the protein CAWMEGPVDTIYF.

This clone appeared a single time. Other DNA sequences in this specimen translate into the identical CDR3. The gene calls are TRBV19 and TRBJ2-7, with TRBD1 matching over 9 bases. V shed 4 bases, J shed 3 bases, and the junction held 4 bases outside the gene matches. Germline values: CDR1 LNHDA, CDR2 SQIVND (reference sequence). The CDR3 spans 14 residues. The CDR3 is CASSTGTGNYEQYF. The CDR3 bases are TGTGCCAGTAGTACGGGGACAGGGAACTACGAGCAGTACTTC.

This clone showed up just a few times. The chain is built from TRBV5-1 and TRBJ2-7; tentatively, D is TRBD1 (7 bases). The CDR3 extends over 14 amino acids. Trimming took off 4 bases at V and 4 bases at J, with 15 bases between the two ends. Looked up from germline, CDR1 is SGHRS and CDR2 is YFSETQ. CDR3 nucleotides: TGCGCCAGCAGCCCCAACAGGGGAGGTTACGAGCAGTACTTC. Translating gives CASSPNRGGYEQYF.

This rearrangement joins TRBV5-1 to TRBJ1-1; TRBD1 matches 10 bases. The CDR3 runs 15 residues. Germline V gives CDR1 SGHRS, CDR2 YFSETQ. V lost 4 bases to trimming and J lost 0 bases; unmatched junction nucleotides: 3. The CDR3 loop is CASSMTGGLNTEAFF. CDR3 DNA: TGCGCCAGCAGCATGACAGGGGGCCTGAACACTGAAGCTTTCTTT.

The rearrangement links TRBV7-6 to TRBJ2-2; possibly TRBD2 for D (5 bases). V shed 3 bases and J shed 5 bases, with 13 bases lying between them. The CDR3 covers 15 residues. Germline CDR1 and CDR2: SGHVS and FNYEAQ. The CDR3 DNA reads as TGTGCCAGCAGCTTCACCGGGAAAGTAACCGGGGAGCTGTTTTTT. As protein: CASSFTGKVTGELFF.

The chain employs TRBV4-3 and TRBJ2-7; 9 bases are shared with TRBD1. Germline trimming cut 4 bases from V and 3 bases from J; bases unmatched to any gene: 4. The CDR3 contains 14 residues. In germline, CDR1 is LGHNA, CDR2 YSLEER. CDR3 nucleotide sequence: TGCGCCAGCAGCCCCGGGACAGGGATCTACGAGCAGTACTTC. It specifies CASSPGTGIYEQYF.